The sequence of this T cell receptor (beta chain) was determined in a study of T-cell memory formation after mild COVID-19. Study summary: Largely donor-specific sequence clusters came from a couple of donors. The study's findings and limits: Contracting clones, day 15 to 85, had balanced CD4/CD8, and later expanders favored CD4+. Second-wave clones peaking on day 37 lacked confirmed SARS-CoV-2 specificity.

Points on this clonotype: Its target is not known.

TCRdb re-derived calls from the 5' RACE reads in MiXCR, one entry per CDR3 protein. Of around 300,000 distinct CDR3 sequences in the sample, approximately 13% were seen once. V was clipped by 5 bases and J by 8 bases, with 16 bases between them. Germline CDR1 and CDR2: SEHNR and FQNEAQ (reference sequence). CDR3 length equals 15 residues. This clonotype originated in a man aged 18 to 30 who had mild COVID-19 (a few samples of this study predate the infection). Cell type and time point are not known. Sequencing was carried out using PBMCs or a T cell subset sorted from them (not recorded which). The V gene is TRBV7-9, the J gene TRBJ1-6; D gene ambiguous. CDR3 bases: TGTGCCAGCAGCCCCACGGTCACTCCGGATTCACCCCTCCACTTT. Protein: CASSPTVTPDSPLHF.